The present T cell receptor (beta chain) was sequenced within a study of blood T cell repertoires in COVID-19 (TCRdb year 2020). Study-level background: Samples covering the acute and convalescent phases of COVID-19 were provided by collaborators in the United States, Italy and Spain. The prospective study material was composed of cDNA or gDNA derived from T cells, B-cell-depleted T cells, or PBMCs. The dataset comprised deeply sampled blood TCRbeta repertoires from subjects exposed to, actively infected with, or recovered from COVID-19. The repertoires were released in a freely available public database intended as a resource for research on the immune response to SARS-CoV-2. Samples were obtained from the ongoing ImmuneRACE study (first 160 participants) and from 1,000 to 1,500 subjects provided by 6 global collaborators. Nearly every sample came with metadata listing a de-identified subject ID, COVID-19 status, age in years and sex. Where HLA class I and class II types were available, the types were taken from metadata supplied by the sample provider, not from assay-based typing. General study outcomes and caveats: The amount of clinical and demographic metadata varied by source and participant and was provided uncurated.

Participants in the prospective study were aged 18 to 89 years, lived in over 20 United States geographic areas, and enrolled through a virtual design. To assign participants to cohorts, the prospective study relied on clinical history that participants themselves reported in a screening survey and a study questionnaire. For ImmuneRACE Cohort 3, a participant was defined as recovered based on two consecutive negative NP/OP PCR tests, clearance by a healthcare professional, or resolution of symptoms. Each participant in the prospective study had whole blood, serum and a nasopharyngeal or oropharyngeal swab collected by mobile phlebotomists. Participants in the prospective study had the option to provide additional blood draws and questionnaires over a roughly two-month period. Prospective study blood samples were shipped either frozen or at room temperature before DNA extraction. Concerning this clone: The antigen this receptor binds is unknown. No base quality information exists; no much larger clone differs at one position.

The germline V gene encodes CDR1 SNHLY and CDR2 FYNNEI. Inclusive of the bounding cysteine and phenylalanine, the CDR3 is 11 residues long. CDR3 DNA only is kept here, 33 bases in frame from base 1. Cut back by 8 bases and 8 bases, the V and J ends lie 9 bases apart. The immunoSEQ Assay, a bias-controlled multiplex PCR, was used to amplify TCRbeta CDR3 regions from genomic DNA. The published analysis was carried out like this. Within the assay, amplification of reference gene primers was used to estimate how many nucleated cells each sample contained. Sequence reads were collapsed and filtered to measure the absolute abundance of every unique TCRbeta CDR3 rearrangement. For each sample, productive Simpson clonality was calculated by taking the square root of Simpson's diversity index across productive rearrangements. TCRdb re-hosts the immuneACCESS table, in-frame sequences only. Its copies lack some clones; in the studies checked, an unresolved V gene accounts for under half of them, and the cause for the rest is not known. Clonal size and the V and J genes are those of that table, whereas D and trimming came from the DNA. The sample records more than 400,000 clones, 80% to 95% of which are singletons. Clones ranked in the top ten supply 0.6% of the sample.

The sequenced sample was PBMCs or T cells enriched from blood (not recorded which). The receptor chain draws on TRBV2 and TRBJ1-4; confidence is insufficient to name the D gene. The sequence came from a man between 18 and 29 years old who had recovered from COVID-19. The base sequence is TGTGCCAGCGGGCAGACAGAAAAACTGTTTTTT. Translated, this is CASGQTEKLFF.